This passage covers 20 T cell receptor beta chains from one sample sequenced in a study of cytomegalovirus exposure and HLA in healthy donors. Primers: 60 Vbeta forward and 13 Jbeta reverse. TCRdb's copy holds only in-frame clones and misses some; the assay was immunoSEQ multiplex PCR. The sample comprises approximately 160,000 clones, roughly 77% of which are singletons, and 1% rests with the top ten. The sample consisted of PBMCs. The receptor set was obtained from a woman aged 45 to 65 in good health and CMV-seropositive.

The rearrangement joins TRBV28 to TRBJ2-5; D gene ambiguous. The J call is doubtful: the DNA matches TRBJ2-7 better. The length of the CDR3 is 14 residues. Germline V gives CDR1 MDHEN, CDR2 SYDVKM. The chain's CDR3 is CASIVADASYEQYF. CDR3 DNA: TGTGCCAGCATCGTTGCGGATGCGTCCTACGAGCAGTACTTC.

The chain joins TRBV28 to TRBJ1-1; D possibly corresponds to TRBD1 (6 bases). The V and J ends lost 7 bases and 2 bases respectively, with 11 bases between them. CDR3 size: 13 residues. Germline CDR1 and CDR2: MDHEN and SYDVKM. CDR3 loop: CASIRGPNTEAFF. In DNA, the CDR3 is TGTGCCAGCATCAGGGGCCCTAACACTGAAGCTTTCTTT.

The chain joins TRBV5-4 to TRBJ2-7; 8 nucleotides line up with TRBD1. The CDR3 consists of 14 residues. V dropped 3 bases and J dropped 7; count of bases not matched to a gene: 9. In germline, CDR1 is SGHNT, CDR2 YYREEE (reference sequence). The DNA for the CDR3 is TGTGCCAGCAGCTCGCAGGGGGCGCGGCAAGAGCAGTACTTC. Residues: CASSSQGARQEQYF. Using reference TRBV5-4 and TRBJ2-7 for the parts outside the CDR3, the full variable domain is ETGVTQSPTHLIKTRGQQVTLRCSSQSGHNTVSWYQQALGQGPQFIFQYYREEENGRGNFPPRFSGLQFPNYSSELNVNALELDDSALYLCASSSQGARQEQYFGPGTRLTVT.

This sequence joins TRBV28 and TRBJ1-2; the D is unclear. Germline loops: CDR1 MDHEN, CDR2 SYDVKM. The CDR3 is 12 residues long. V was pared by 7 bases and J by 6 bases, with 12 bases between. The CDR3 here is CASTAVIDGYTF. CDR3 in DNA: TGTGCCAGCACCGCGGTGATAGATGGCTACACCTTC.

This clone was observed a single time. J is TRBJ2-7 and V is TRBV18; D gene unclear. The V and J ends lost 2 bases and 7 bases respectively, with 18 bases between them. Germline CDR1 is KGHSH and CDR2 is LQKENI. The CDR3 sequence is 15 residues long. CDR3 region: CASSPAPAPEGEQYF. CDR3 nucleotide sequence: TGTGCCAGCTCACCAGCCCCAGCGCCCGAAGGAGAGCAGTACTTC. Together with reference TRBV18 and TRBJ2-7, the CDR3 gives the full variable domain: NAGVMQNPRHLVRRRGQEARLRCSPMKGHSHVYWYRQLPEEGLKFMVYLQKENIIDESGMPKERFSAEFPKEGPSILRIQQVVRGDSAAYFCASSPAPAPEGEQYFGPGTRLTVT.

V is TRBV9 and J is TRBJ2-3, with D tentatively TRBD1 (5 bases). The germline CDR1 and CDR2 sequences are SGDLS and YYNGEE. The CDR3 is 16 residues long. V lost 4 bases to trimming and J lost 4 bases, with 19 bases between them. CDR3: CASSPRVGLLADTQYF. The CDR3, as DNA: TGTGCCAGCAGCCCCAGGGTCGGTCTCCTAGCAGATACGCAGTATTTT.

V and J are TRBV9 and TRBJ1-4, with D perhaps matching TRBD1 (5 bases). This CDR3 has 18 amino acids. Germline CDR1 SGDLS, CDR2 YYNGEE. Trimming left V 0 bases short and J 7 bases short, with 22 bases between. The CDR3 region is CASSVALGSRGKSEKLFF. In DNA, the CDR3 is TGTGCCAGCAGCGTAGCTTTAGGGTCTAGGGGTAAGAGTGAAAAACTGTTTTTT.

The rearrangement links TRBV9 to TRBJ2-1; tentative D call: TRBD2 (6 bases). Trimming took off 3 bases at V and 6 bases at J, with 16 bases between the two ends. The CDR3 totals 15 residues. Per germline, CDR1 SGDLS and CDR2 YYNGEE. Here the CDR3 DNA reads TGTGCCAGCAGCGCCCCACTAGCACCTAGCAATGAGCAGTTCTTC. Its translation is CASSAPLAPSNEQFF. The full variable domain, in which reference TRBV9 and TRBJ2-1 provide the parts outside the CDR3, is DSGVTQTPKHLITATGQRVTLRCSPRSGDLSVYWYQQSLDQGLQFLIQYYNGEERAKGNILERFSAQQFPDLHSELNLSSLELGDSALYFCASSAPLAPSNEQFFGPGTRLTVL.

This chain connects TRBV12-1 to TRBJ2-7; TRBD2 is taken as the D call from the table, unchecked against the DNA. TRBV12-1 is marked as a pseudogene. CDR3 size: 16 residues. CDR3 amino acids: CASSFMATPEKSEQYF. CDR3 DNA: TGTGCCAGCAGCTTTATGGCGACCCCGGAGAAGTCCGAGCAGTACTTC.

Of note for this clone: This same CDR3 is encoded by further DNA sequences in the sample. The chain recombines TRBV6-1 with TRBJ1-2, with unresolved D. Trimming pared 7 bases from V and 0 bases from J, leaving 6 bases between. This CDR3 has 12 residues. Looked up from germline, CDR1 is MNHNS and CDR2 is SASEGT. CDR3 region: CASTLANYGYTF. In nucleotides, the CDR3 is TGTGCCAGCACGCTAGCTAACTATGGCTACACCTTC.

The chain has TRBV5-1 and TRBJ2-2; 8 bases line up with TRBD1. The V and J ends lost 0 bases and 0 bases, in that order; junction bases with no gene match: 1. Germline V CDR1 and CDR2: SGHRS, YFSETQ. The CDR3 runs 16 residues. The CDR3 bases are TGCGCCAGCAGCTTGGAGACAGGGGCGAACACCGGGGAGCTGTTTTTT. Translated, it gives CASSLETGANTGELFF.

The chain employs TRBV11-2 and TRBJ1-4; TRBD1 is a possible D gene (6 bases). The CDR3 sequence is 15 residues long. Trimming shortened V by 3 bases and J by 8 bases, and 16 bases separated the two germline ends. Germline V gives CDR1 SGHAT, CDR2 FQNNGV. Written as DNA, the CDR3 is TGTGCCAGCAGCTTGGCGAGGGGGATCGGGGAAAAACTGTTTTTT. The encoded protein is CASSLARGIGEKLFF.

The rearrangement links TRBV5-1 to TRBJ1-1; no reliable D call. Trimming removed 0 bases from V and 8 bases from J, with 11 bases in between. The CDR3 is made up of 13 amino acids. Germline values: CDR1 SGHRS, CDR2 YFSETQ. The CDR3 sequence is CASSLGLLEEAFF. CDR3 sequence (DNA): TGCGCCAGCAGCTTGGGCCTCTTGGAGGAAGCTTTCTTT. Full variable domain (remainder filled in from reference TRBV5-1 and TRBJ1-1): KAGVTQTPRYLIKTRGQQVTLSCSPISGHRSVSWYQQTPGQGLQFLFEYFSETQRNKGNFPGRFSGRQFSNSRSEMNVSTLELGDSALYLCASSLGLLEEAFFGQGTRLTVV.

The rearrangement joins TRBV28 to TRBJ2-2; 11 bases are shared with TRBD1. The germline gives CDR1 MDHEN, CDR2 SYDVKM. The V and J ends lost 11 bases and 6 bases, in that order; junction bases with no gene match: 5. The CDR3 is 13 residues long. CDR3 loop: CAEGQGASGELFF. DNA of the CDR3: TGTGCCGAAGGACAGGGGGCGTCCGGGGAGCTGTTTTTT.

This chain joins TRBV6-6 and TRBJ1-3; tentative D call: TRBD1 (5 bases). The V gene's germline CDR1 is MNHNY and CDR2 SVGAGI (reference sequence). CDR3 length: 15 amino acids. V lost 6 bases and J lost 1, with 13 bases in between. The CDR3 DNA is TGTGCCAGCAGCCCCGACAGACCGTCTGGAAACACCATATATTTT. Encoded protein: CASSPDRPSGNTIYF.

V gene TRBV7-8 combines with J gene TRBJ1-1; TRBD1 agrees at 7 bases. With 5 bases clipped from V and 6 bases from J, the junction kept 12 bases outside the gene matches. CDR1 and CDR2 (germline): SGHVS, FQNEAQ. This CDR3 region has 15 residues. Here the CDR3 reads CASSPGGRGRPEAFF. The CDR3 nucleotides are TGTGCCAGCAGCCCCGGTGGCAGGGGGAGGCCTGAAGCTTTCTTT.

The chain employs TRBV9 and TRBJ2-3; 12 nucleotides agree with TRBD2. CDR1 is SGDLS and CDR2 is YYNGEE in the germline V gene. V trimming: 3 bases; J trimming: 5 bases; junction bases outside the gene matches: 4. This CDR3 has 15 amino acids. Here the CDR3 reads CASSALAGGLDTQYF. For the CDR3, the DNA is TGTGCCAGCAGCGCACTAGCGGGGGGACTAGATACGCAGTATTTT. Together with reference TRBV9 and TRBJ2-3, the CDR3 gives the full variable domain: DSGVTQTPKHLITATGQRVTLRCSPRSGDLSVYWYQQSLDQGLQFLIQYYNGEERAKGNILERFSAQQFPDLHSELNLSSLELGDSALYFCASSALAGGLDTQYFGPGTRLTVL.

The chain joins TRBV9 to TRBJ1-2; TRBD1 agrees at 9 bases. Trimming removed 5 bases from V and 8 bases from J; junction bases left unmatched: 10. The CDR3 is made up of 14 amino acids. Germline lookup yields CDR1 SGDLS and CDR2 YYNGEE. CDR3 nucleotides: TGTGCCAGCAGAGCGACCGGGACAGGGAAGGGCTACACCTTC. Protein product: CASRATGTGKGYTF.

V is TRBV19 and J is TRBJ2-7; possible D gene TRBD2, 6 bases. This CDR3 is built from 15 residues. Germline CDR1 reads LNHDA; CDR2 reads SQIVND (reference sequence). V was trimmed by 7 bases and J by 2 bases, leaving 18 bases between them. In DNA form, the CDR3 reads TGTGCCAGTACCACCCGCGGAGGGTTGGCCTACGAGCAGTACTTC. Amino acids: CASTTRGGLAYEQYF.

This chain joins TRBV13 and TRBJ1-5; a weak D match, TRBD1 (5 bases). CDR3 length: 15 amino acids. The germline V gene has CDR1 PRHDT and CDR2 FYEKMQ (reference sequence). Trimming cost V 0 bases and J 4 bases, with 10 bases left between them. CDR3 region: CASSLGAGPNQPQHF. The CDR3 nucleotides read TGTGCCAGCAGCTTAGGAGCAGGGCCTAATCAGCCCCAGCATTTT.